This T cell receptor beta chain was recorded in a study of T cell repertoires in cytomegalovirus infection. Study as a whole: TCR beta signatures that were public indicated CMV infection and matching HLA type. Study observations and caveats: Summed frequency of public TCR beta families distinguished CMV carriers with the relevant HLA. There were HLA-C-restricted CMV-specific TCR beta clonotypes dominating the ex vivo response.

Germline loops: CDR1 MGHRA, CDR2 YSYEKL. The CDR3 has 18 residues. Trimming at V came to 1 base and at J to 0 bases, leaving 8 bases not matched to a gene. With regard to this clonotype: Antigen: not known.

TCRdb reprocessed the reads with MiXCR, giving one entry per CDR3 protein. The sample shows under 200,000 distinct CDR3 sequences, roughly 9.8% of them seen only once. Sequenced input: PBMCs. This receptor was obtained from a human donor in good health (CMV status not recorded). Some clones in this sample may be carry-over from other donors' samples. This chain connects TRBV4-1 to TRBJ2-1; 8 bases agree with TRBD2. The CDR3 DNA reads as TGCGCCAGCAGCCAAGTTATAGCGGGGCCGGTCTCCTACAATGAGCAGTTCTTC. Protein sequence: CASSQVIAGPVSYNEQFF.